This T cell receptor (beta chain) was captured in a study of T-cell reconstitution after alpha-beta-depleted transplantation in children. Using unique molecular identifiers, the investigators prepared the TCRbeta library. TCRdb reprocessed the PCR reads via MiXCR and lists one record per CDR3 protein. The sample includes fewer than 550,000 distinct CDR3 sequences, over 10% of them seen just once. This clonotype was observed a handful of times. The antigen is unknown. Notes on the study in general: Reportedly, roughly two months post-transplant, alpha-beta T cells arose from several hundred expanded graft clones. Most T-cell counts and diversity one year after the transplant came from T cells that were newly produced.

The sample in question was PBMCs, mostly from graft donor cells, obtained 180 days after TCRalphabeta/CD19-depleted stem cell transplant. The clonotype comes from a female patient between 2 and 15 years old who had a stem cell transplant for aplastic anemia, so the T cells may come from the graft donor.

CDR3 DNA sequence: TGCAGCGTTGACCGCTTTACCAATGAGCAGTTCTTC. Translated: CSVDRFTNEQFF. This chain links TRBV29-1 with TRBJ2-1; D is unclear. The ends were cut back, 3 bases at V and 6 bases at J, with 9 bases in the middle. Germline V CDR1 and CDR2: SQVTM, ANQGSEA. The length of the CDR3 is 12 residues.